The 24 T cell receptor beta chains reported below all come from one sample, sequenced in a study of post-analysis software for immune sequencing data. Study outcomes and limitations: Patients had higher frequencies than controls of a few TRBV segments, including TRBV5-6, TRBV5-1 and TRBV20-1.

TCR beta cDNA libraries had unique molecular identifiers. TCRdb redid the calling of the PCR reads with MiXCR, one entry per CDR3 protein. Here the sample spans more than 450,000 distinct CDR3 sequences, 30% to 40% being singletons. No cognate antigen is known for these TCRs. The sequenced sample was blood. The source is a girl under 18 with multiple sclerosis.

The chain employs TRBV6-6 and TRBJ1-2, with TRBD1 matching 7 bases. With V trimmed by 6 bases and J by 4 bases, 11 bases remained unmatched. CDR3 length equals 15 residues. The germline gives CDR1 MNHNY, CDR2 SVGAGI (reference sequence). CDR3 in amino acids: CASRPSRDSPYGYTF. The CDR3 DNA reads TGTGCCAGCAGACCATCCCGGGACAGCCCCTATGGCTACACCTTC.

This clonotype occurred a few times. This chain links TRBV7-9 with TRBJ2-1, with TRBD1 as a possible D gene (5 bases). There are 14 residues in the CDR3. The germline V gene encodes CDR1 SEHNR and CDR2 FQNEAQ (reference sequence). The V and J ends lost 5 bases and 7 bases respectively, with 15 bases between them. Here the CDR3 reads CASSTTGNWNEQFF. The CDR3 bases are TGTGCCAGCAGCACTACAGGAAACTGGAATGAGCAGTTCTTC.

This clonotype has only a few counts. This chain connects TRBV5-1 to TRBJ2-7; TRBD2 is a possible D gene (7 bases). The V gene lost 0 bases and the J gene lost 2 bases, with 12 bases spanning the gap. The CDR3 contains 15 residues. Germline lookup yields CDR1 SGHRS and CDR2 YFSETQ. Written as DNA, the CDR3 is TGCGCCAGCAGCTTGGCGGGGGGACACCCCTACGAGCAGTACTTC. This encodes CASSLAGGHPYEQYF.

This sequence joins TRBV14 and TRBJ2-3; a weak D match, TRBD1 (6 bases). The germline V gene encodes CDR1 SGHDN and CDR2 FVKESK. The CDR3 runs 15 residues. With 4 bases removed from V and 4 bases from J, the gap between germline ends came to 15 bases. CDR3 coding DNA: TGTGCCAGCAGCCGGACAGCGAATATAGCAGATACGCAGTATTTT. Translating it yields CASSRTANIADTQYF.

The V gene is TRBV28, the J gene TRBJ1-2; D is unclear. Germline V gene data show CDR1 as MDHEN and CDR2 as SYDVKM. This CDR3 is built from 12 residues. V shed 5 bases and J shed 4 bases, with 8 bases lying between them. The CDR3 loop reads CASSTEVYGYTF. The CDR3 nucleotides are TGTGCCAGCAGTACAGAGGTCTATGGCTACACCTTC.

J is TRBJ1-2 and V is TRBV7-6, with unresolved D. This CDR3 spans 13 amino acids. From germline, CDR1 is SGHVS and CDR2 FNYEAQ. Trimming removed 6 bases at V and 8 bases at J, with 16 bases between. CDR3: CASSPRMGWGYTF. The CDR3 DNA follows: TGTGCCAGCAGTCCTCGGATGGGCTGGGGCTACACCTTC.

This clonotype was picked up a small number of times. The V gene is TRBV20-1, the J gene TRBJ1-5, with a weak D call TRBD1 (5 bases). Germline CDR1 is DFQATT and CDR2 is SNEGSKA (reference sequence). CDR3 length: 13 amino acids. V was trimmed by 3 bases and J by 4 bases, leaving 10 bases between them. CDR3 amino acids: CSASLPGNQPQHF. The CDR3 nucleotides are TGCAGTGCTAGTTTGCCAGGGAATCAGCCCCAGCATTTT.

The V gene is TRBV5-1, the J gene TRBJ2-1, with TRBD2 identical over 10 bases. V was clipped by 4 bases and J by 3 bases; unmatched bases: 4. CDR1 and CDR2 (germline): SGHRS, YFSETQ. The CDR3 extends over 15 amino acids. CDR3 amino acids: CASSRGLADYNEQFF. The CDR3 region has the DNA TGCGCCAGCAGCCGAGGACTAGCGGACTACAATGAGCAGTTCTTC.

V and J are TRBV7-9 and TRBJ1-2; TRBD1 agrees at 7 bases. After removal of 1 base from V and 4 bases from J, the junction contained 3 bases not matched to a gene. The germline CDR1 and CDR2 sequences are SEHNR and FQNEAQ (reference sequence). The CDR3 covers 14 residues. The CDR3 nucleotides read TGTGCCAGCAGCTTAGAAGGGGGCAGCTATGGCTACACCTTC. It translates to CASSLEGGSYGYTF.

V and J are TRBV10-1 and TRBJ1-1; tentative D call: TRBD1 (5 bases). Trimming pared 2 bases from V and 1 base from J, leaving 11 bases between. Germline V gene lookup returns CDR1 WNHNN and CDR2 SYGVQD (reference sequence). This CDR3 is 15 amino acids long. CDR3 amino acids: CASSEPGTENTEAFF. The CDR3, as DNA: TGCGCCAGCAGTGAGCCGGGGACGGAGAACACTGAAGCTTTCTTT.

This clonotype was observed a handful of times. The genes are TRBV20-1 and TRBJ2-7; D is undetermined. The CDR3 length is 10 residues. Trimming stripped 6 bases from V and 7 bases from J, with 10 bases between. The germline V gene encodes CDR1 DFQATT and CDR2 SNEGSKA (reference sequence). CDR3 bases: TGCAGTGCCGCCTCCGGAGAGCAGTACTTC. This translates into CSAASGEQYF.

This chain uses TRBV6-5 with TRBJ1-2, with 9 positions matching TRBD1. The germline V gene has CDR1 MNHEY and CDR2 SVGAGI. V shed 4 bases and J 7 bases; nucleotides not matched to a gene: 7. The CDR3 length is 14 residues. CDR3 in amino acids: CASSSGQGTLGYTF. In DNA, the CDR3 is TGTGCCAGCAGTTCGGGACAGGGAACCCTTGGCTACACCTTC.

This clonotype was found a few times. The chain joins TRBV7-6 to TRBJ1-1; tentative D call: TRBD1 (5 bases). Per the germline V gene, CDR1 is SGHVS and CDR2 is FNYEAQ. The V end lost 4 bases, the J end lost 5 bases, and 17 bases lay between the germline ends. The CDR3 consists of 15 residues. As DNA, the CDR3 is TGTGCCAGCAGCTCCACCCCAGGGATTGGAACTGAAGCTTTCTTT. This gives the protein CASSSTPGIGTEAFF.

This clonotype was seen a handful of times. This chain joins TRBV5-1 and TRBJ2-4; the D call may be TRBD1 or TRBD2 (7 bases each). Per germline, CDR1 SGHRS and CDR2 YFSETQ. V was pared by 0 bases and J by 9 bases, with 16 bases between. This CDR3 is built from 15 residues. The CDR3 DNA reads TGCGCCAGCAGCTTGGGAAGCACAGGGGAGGGCATTCAGTACTTC. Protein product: CASSLGSTGEGIQYF.

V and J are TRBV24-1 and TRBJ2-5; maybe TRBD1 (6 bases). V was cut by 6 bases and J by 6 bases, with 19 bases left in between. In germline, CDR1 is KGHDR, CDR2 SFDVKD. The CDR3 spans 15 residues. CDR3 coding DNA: TGTGCCACCAGTCCGCCACAGGGTAGCCTGCAGACCCAGTACTTC. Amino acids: CATSPPQGSLQTQYF.

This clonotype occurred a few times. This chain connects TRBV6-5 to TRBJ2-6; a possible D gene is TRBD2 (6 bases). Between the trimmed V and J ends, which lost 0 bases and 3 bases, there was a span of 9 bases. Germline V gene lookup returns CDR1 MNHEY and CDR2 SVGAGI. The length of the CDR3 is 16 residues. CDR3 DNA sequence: TGTGCCAGCAGTTACTCGACGGGGGATGGGGCCAACGTCCTGACTTTC. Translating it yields CASSYSTGDGANVLTF.

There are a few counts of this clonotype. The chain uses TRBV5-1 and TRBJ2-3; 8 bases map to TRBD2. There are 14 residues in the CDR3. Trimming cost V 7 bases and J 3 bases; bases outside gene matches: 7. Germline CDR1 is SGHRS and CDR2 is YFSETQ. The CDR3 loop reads CASFPGGETDTQYF. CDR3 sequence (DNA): TGCGCCAGCTTTCCGGGGGGGGAAACAGATACGCAGTATTTT.

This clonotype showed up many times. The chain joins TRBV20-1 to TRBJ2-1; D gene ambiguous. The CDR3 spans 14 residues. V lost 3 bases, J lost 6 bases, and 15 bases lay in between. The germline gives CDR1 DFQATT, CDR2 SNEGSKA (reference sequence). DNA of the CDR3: TGCAGTGCTAGGACGCCCCTAGGCCTCAATGAGCAGTTCTTC. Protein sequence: CSARTPLGLNEQFF.

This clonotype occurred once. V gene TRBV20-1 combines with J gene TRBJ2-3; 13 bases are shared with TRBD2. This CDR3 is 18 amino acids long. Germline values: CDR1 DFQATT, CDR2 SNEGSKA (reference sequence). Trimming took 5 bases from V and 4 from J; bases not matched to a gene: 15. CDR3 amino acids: CSAGGLAGNGLVADTQYF. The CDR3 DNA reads TGCAGTGCTGGGGGACTAGCGGGAAACGGGTTGGTTGCAGATACGCAGTATTTT.

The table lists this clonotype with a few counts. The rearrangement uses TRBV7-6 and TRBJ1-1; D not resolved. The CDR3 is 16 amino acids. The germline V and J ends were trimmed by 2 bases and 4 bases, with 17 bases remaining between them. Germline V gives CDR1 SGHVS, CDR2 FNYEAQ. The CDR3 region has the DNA TGTGCCAGCAGCTTATGGAGCGGGCCCCGGGTCACTGAAGCTTTCTTT. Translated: CASSLWSGPRVTEAFF.

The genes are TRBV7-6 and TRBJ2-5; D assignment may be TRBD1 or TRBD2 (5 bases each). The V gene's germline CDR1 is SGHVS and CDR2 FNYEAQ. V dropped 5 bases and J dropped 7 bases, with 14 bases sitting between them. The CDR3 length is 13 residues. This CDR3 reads CASSTGTAGTQYF. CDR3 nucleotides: TGTGCCAGCAGCACCGGGACCGCGGGGACCCAGTACTTC. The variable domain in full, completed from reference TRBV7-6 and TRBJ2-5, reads GAGVSQSPRYKVTKRGQDVALRCDPISGHVSLYWYRQALGQGPEFLTYFNYEAQQDKSGLPNDRFSAERPEGSISTLTIQRTEQRDSAMYRCASSTGTAGTQYFGPGTRLLVL.

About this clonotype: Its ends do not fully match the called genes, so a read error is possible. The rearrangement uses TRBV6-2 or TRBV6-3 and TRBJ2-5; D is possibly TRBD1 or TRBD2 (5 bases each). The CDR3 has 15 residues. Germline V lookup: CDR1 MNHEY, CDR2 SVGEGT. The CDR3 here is CASSYAVGERETRYF. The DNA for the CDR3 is TGTGCCAGCAGTTACGCGGTAGGGGAGAGGGAGACCCGGTACTTC.

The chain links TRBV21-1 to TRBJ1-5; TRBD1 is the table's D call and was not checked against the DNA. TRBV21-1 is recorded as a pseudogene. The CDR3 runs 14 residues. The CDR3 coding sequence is TGTGCCAGCAGCAAAGGGGACGGGAATCAGCCCCAGCATTTT. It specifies CASSKGDGNQPQHF.

The DNA of the CDR3 is TGTGCCAGCAGTTCCCTGGGTCTTCCCTACGAGCAGTACTTC. Protein: CASSSLGLPYEQYF. The chain has TRBV6-6 and TRBJ2-7; D gene uncertain. V was trimmed by 4 bases and J by 2 bases, leaving 12 bases between them. This CDR3 is built from 14 residues. CDR1 is MNHNY, CDR2 SVGAGI, per germline (reference sequence).